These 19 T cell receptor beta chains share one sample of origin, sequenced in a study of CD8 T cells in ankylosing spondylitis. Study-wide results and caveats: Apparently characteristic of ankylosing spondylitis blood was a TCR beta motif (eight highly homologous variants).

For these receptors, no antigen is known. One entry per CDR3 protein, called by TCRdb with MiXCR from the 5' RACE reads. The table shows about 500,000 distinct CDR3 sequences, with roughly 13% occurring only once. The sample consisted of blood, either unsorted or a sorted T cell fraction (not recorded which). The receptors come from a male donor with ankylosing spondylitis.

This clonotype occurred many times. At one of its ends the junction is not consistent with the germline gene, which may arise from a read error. The CDR3 DNA sequence: TGTGCCAGCAGCTTGGGAGGGGAAGAGACCCAGTACTTC. This encodes CASSLGGEETQYF. V is TRBV5-1 and J is TRBJ2-5; 7 bases match TRBD2. Germline CDR1 SGHRS, CDR2 YFSETQ. The CDR3 spans 13 residues.

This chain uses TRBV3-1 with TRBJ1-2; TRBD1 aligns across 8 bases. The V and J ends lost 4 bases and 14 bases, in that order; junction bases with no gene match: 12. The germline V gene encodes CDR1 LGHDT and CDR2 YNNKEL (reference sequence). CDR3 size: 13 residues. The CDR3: CASSPTIQGAKTF. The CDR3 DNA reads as TGTGCCAGCAGCCCTACAATTCAGGGGGCAAAGACCTTC.

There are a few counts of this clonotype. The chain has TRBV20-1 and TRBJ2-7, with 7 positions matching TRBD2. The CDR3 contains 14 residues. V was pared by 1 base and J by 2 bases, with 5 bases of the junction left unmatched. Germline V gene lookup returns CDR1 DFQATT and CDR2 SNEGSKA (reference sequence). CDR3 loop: CSARVGGGTYEQYF. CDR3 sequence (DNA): TGCAGTGCTAGAGTGGGCGGGGGAACCTACGAGCAGTACTTC.

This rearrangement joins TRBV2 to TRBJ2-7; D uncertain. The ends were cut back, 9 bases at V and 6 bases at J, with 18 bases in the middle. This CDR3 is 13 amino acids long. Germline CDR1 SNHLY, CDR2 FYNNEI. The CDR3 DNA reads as TGTGCCAGGAAAATACTGAACTTAGCCGAGCAGTACTTC. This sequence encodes CARKILNLAEQYF.

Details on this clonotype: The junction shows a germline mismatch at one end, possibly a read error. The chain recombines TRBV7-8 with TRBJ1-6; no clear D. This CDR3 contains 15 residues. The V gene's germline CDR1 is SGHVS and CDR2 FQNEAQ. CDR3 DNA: TGTACCAGCAGCTTAGCTAGCTCCTATAATTCACCCCTCCACTTT. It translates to CTSSLASSYNSPLHF.

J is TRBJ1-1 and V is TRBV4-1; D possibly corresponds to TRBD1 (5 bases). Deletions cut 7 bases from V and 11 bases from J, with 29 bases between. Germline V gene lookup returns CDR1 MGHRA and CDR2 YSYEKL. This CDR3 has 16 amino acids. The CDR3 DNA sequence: TGCGCCAGCACACCTTTTACATTTCAAGGGGTCAGGGACGCTTTCTTT. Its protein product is CASTPFTFQGVRDAFF.

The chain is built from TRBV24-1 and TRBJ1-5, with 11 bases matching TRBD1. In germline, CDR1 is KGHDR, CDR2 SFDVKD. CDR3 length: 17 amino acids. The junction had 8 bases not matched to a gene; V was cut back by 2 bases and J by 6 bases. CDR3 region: CATSDSRGQGATQPQHF. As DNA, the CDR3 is TGTGCCACCAGTGATTCGAGAGGACAGGGGGCAACTCAGCCCCAGCATTTT.

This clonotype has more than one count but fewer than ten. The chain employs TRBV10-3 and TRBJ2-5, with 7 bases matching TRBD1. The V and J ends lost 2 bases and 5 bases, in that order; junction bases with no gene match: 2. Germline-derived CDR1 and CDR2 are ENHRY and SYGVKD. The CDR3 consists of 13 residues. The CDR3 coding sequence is TGTGCCATCAGTGAGGTACAGGGGGAGACCCAGTACTTC. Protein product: CAISEVQGETQYF.

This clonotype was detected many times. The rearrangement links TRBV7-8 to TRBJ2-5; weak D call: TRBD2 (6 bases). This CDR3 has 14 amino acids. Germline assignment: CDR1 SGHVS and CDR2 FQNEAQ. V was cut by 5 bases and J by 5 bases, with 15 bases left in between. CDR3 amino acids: CASSERAGWETQYF. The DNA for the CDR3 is TGTGCCAGCAGCGAAAGGGCGGGGTGGGAGACCCAGTACTTC.

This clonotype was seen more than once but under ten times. This chain's CDR3 is CASSPGPHLNYNEQFF. CDR3 nucleotide sequence: TGTGCCAGCAGCCCAGGGCCCCATCTGAACTACAATGAGCAGTTCTTC. The J gene is TRBJ2-1, the V gene TRBV5-6, with D perhaps TRBD1 (5 bases). The CDR3 spans 16 residues. Germline V gene data show CDR1 as SGHDT and CDR2 as YYEEEE. Trimming removed 4 bases at V and 3 bases at J, with 17 bases between.

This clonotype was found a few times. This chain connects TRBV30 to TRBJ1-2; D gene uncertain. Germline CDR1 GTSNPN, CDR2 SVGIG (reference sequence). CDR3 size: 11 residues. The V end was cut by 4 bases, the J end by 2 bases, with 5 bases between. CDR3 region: CAWTENYGYTF. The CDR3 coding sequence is TGTGCCTGGACAGAGAACTATGGCTACACCTTC.

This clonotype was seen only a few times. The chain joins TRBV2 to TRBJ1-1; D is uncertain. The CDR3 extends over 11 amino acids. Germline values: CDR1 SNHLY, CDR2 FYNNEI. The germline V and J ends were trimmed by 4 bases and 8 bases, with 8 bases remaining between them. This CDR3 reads CASSGSGEAFF. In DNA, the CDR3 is TGTGCCAGCAGTGGGTCCGGGGAAGCTTTCTTT.

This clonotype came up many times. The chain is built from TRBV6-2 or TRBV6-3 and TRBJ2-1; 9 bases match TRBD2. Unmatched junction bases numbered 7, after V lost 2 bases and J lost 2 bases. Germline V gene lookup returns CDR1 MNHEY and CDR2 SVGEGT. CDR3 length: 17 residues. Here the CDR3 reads CASSYPFAGGAYNEQFF. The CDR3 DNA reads TGTGCCAGCAGTTACCCCTTTGCGGGAGGGGCCTACAATGAGCAGTTCTTC.

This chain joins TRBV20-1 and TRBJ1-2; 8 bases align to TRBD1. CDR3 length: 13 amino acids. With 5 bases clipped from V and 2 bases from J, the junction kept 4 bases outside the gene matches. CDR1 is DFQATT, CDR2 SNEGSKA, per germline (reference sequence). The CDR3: CSAFRTGNYGYTF. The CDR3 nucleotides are TGCAGTGCTTTCCGGACAGGGAACTATGGCTACACCTTC.

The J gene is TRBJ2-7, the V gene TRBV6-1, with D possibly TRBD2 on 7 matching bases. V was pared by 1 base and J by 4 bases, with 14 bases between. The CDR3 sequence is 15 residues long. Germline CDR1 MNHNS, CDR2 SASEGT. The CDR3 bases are TGTGCCAGCAGTGAAGGAAGGAGCGGGACATACGAGCAGTACTTC. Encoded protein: CASSEGRSGTYEQYF.

This chain's CDR3 is CASSPARGGQETQYF. DNA of the CDR3: TGTGCCAGCAGCCCCGCCAGGGGAGGCCAAGAGACCCAGTACTTC. The rearrangement uses TRBV7-9 and TRBJ2-5, with D perhaps TRBD1 or TRBD2 (6 bases each). The V end lost 5 bases, the J end lost 1 base, and 14 bases lay between the germline ends. The CDR3 totals 15 residues. CDR1 SEHNR and CDR2 FQNEAQ come from the germline V gene (reference sequence).

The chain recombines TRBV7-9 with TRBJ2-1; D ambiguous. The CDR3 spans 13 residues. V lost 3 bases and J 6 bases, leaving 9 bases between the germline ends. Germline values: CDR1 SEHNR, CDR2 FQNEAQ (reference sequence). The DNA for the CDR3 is TGTGCCAGCAGCTTCTTTGGCGGCAATGAGCAGTTCTTC. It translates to CASSFFGGNEQFF.

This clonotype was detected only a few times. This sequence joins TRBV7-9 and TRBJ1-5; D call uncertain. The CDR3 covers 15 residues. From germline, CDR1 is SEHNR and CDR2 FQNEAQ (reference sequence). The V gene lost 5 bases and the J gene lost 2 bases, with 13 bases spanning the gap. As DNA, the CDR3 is TGTGCCAGCAGCCCGACCCTGAGGGGCAATCAGCCCCAGCATTTT. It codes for CASSPTLRGNQPQHF.

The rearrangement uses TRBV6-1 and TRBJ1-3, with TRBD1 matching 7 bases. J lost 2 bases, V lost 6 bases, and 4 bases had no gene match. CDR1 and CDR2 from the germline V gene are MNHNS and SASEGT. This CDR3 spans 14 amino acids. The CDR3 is CASSQQGTGNTIYF. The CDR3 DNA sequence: TGTGCCAGCAGCCAACAGGGGACTGGAAACACCATATATTTT.